These 28 T cell receptor beta chains originate from one sample sequenced in a study of blood T cell repertoires in COVID-19. Here immunoSEQ multiplex PCR was the method, and the copy in TCRdb shows in-frame clones only, minus some. This sample has 200,000 to 250,000 clones, with 70% to 85% found just once. The source material was peripheral blood. Receptors were obtained from a middle-aged man with active or convalescent COVID-19.

In DNA form, the CDR3 reads TGTGCCAGCAGCCAGAGGGACAGGGATGGAGAAAAACTGTTTTTT. Protein product: CASSQRDRDGEKLFF. The rearrangement uses TRBV3-1 (or the pseudogene TRBV3-2) and TRBJ1-4; the match to TRBD1 covers 9 bases. CDR1 and CDR2 (germline): LGHDT, YNNKEL (reference sequence). V was clipped by 3 bases and J by 8 bases; unmatched bases: 7. This CDR3 has 15 residues.

This clone was seen only once. CDR3 sequence (DNA): TGCAGTGCCCGGGGGGCAGATGGCTACACCTTC. Residues: CSARGADGYTF. The chain is built from TRBV20-1 and TRBJ1-2; tentative D call: TRBD1 (6 bases). The V end was cut by 6 bases, the J end by 6 bases, with 11 bases between. Looked up from germline, CDR1 is DFQATT and CDR2 is SNEGSKA (reference sequence). This CDR3 spans 11 amino acids.

J is TRBJ1-6 and V is TRBV5-1; 9 bases agree with TRBD1. This CDR3 has 15 amino acids. V gave up 3 bases and J gave up 7 bases; unmatched junction bases: 5. The germline V gene has CDR1 SGHRS and CDR2 YFSETQ. For the CDR3, the DNA is TGCGCCAGCAGCTGGGGGGACAGGGAAAATTCACCCCTCCACTTT. Residues: CASSWGDRENSPLHF.

V usage is TRBV5-4 and J usage is TRBJ1-3; D may be TRBD1 (5 bases). The CDR3 runs to 17 residues. Germline CDR1 is SGHNT and CDR2 is YYREEE (reference sequence). The ends were cut back, 0 bases at V and 0 bases at J, with 13 bases in the middle. DNA for the CDR3: TGTGCCAGCAGCTTGGGGGGCGGCGCCAGCTCTGGAAACACCATATATTTT. This encodes CASSLGGGASSGNTIYF.

V and J are TRBV3-1 (or the pseudogene TRBV3-2) and TRBJ2-4; weak D call: TRBD1 (5 bases). The CDR3 consists of 15 residues. V lost 1 base to trimming and J lost 2 bases, with 9 bases between them. Germline V CDR1 and CDR2: LGHDT, YNNKEL (reference sequence). The CDR3 DNA reads TGTGCCAGCAGCCAAGCAGGGCAGCCCAAAAACATTCAGTACTTC. As protein: CASSQAGQPKNIQYF.

The chain combines TRBV3-1 (or the pseudogene TRBV3-2) with TRBJ1-6; 7 bases match TRBD1. CDR3 length equals 15 residues. Trimming at V came to 4 bases and at J to 9 bases, leaving 9 bases not matched to a gene. Germline CDR1 is LGHDT and CDR2 is YNNKEL (reference sequence). The CDR3 DNA reads TGTGCCAGCAGCCTCCTACAGGGGAGAGGTTCACCCCTCCACTTT. As protein: CASSLLQGRGSPLHF.

The chain recombines TRBV18 with TRBJ2-4, with 10 positions matching TRBD2. Germline CDR1 is KGHSH and CDR2 is LQKENI. The CDR3 sequence is 19 residues long. The junction had 13 bases not matched to a gene; V was cut back by 4 bases and J by 1 base. The CDR3 sequence: CASSLLGLATGGAKNIQYF. The CDR3 nucleotides read TGTGCCAGCTCACTCCTGGGACTAGCGACGGGTGGGGCCAAAAACATTCAGTACTTC. The complete variable domain, with remaining parts taken from reference TRBV18 and TRBJ2-4, reads NAGVMQNPRHLVRRRGQEARLRCSPMKGHSHVYWYRQLPEEGLKFMVYLQKENIIDESGMPKERFSAEFPKEGPSILRIQQVVRGDSAAYFCASSLLGLATGGAKNIQYFGAGTRLSVL.

There are a few counts of this clone. The CDR3: CASSFPSGRETQYF. As DNA, the CDR3 is TGTGCCAGCAGCTTCCCTAGCGGAAGGGAGACCCAGTACTTC. The chain couples TRBV7-8 to TRBJ2-5, with TRBD2 matching 7 bases. The CDR3 runs to 14 residues. Trimming cost V 3 bases and J 5 bases; bases outside gene matches: 6. Germline CDR1 is SGHVS and CDR2 is FQNEAQ.

Points on this clone: Other nucleotide sequences in the sample specify the same CDR3. The chain recombines TRBV9 with TRBJ1-2, with D uncertain. Germline V CDR1 and CDR2: SGDLS, YYNGEE. The V gene lost 0 bases and the J gene lost 4 bases, with 7 bases spanning the gap. The CDR3 consists of 13 residues. The CDR3 reads CASSVEPGYGYTF. The CDR3 nucleotides read TGTGCCAGCAGCGTAGAGCCCGGCTATGGCTACACCTTC. Drawing the rest from reference TRBV9 and TRBJ1-2, the complete variable domain is DSGVTQTPKHLITATGQRVTLRCSPRSGDLSVYWYQQSLDQGLQFLIQYYNGEERAKGNILERFSAQQFPDLHSELNLSSLELGDSALYFCASSVEPGYGYTFGSGTRLTVV.

The chain combines TRBV4-1 with TRBJ2-1; 15 nucleotides agree with TRBD2. CDR3 length: 17 residues. V lost 2 bases and J lost 6; bases outside the gene matches: 5. CDR1 is MGHRA and CDR2 is YSYEKL in the germline V gene. CDR3 coding DNA: TGCGCCAGCAGCCAATGGACTAGCGGGGGGGCCGGCAATGAGCAGTTCTTC. It translates to CASSQWTSGGAGNEQFF.

V is TRBV19 and J is TRBJ2-5, with 9 bases identical to TRBD1. V was clipped by 5 bases and J by 5 bases; unmatched bases: 6. Germline CDR1 reads LNHDA; CDR2 reads SQIVND (reference sequence). The CDR3 length is 14 residues. CDR3 residues: CASSSPTGGETQYF. DNA for the CDR3: TGTGCCAGTAGTTCACCGACAGGGGGTGAGACCCAGTACTTC.

This sequence joins TRBV9 and TRBJ1-1; D gene uncertain. The V and J ends lost 0 bases and 4 bases respectively, with 16 bases between them. The CDR3 contains 16 residues. CDR1 is SGDLS and CDR2 is YYNGEE in the germline V gene. This CDR3 reads CASSVGVGLHGTEAFF. The CDR3 DNA reads TGTGCCAGCAGCGTAGGAGTGGGCCTCCACGGCACTGAAGCTTTCTTT.

The rearrangement joins TRBV19 to TRBJ1-2; TRBD1 aligns across 7 bases. CDR1 is LNHDA, CDR2 SQIVND, per germline (reference sequence). V dropped 3 bases and J dropped 1; count of bases not matched to a gene: 2. The CDR3 is made up of 14 amino acids. CDR3 sequence reads: CASSIWDSNYGYTF. The CDR3 DNA reads as TGTGCCAGTAGTATTTGGGACAGTAACTATGGCTACACCTTC.

The CDR3 sequence is CASSLWTAPNYGYTF. CDR3 nucleotide sequence: TGTGCCAGCAGTTTGTGGACAGCGCCTAACTATGGCTACACCTTC. This sequence joins TRBV28 and TRBJ1-2; tentative D call: TRBD1 (6 bases). V shed 3 bases and J shed 0 bases, with 11 bases lying between them. Per the germline V gene, CDR1 is MDHEN and CDR2 is SYDVKM. The CDR3 has 15 amino acids.

The chain joins TRBV27 to TRBJ2-3; 12 nucleotides line up with TRBD2. V dropped 8 bases and J dropped 4; count of bases not matched to a gene: 4. The CDR3 contains 14 residues. Germline CDR1 MNHEY, CDR2 SMNVEV (reference sequence). The CDR3 here is CASALAGGPDTQYF. The CDR3 DNA follows: TGTGCCAGCGCTCTAGCGGGAGGGCCAGATACGCAGTATTTT.

The rearrangement joins TRBV5-6 to TRBJ1-2; TRBD1 aligns across 7 bases. This CDR3 contains 14 residues. J lost 5 bases, V lost 2 bases, and 6 bases had no gene match. The germline V gene encodes CDR1 SGHDT and CDR2 YYEEEE. CDR3 in DNA: TGTGCCAGCAGCTTTGGAGGGGGCCCTTATGGCTACACCTTC. Protein product: CASSFGGGPYGYTF.

This clone was observed a few times. V and J are TRBV2 and TRBJ1-1; TRBD1 aligns across 7 bases. Germline V CDR1 and CDR2: SNHLY, FYNNEI. The CDR3 is made up of 14 amino acids. V was pared by 7 bases and J by 5 bases, with 10 bases of the junction left unmatched. The CDR3, as DNA: TGTGCCAGCACCCTTGGGACAGCCAGAACTGAAGCTTTCTTT. This gives the protein CASTLGTARTEAFF.

This rearrangement joins TRBV5-6 to TRBJ2-3; tentative D call: TRBD2 (6 bases). CDR3 length equals 18 residues. V lost 2 bases and J lost 3, with 22 bases in between. CDR1 and CDR2 from the germline V gene are SGHDT and YYEEEE. The CDR3 loop is CASSFLGRTSRGTDTQYF. The CDR3 region has the DNA TGTGCCAGCAGCTTTCTGGGGCGAACGTCCCGGGGGACAGATACGCAGTATTTT.

CDR3: CASSSSQNSPLHF. CDR3 sequence (DNA): TGTGCCAGCAGTTCTTCCCAGAATTCACCCCTCCACTTT. The V call is TRBV6-2 or TRBV6-3, the J call TRBJ1-6; no clear D gene. This CDR3 is 13 amino acids long. Germline CDR1 and CDR2: MNHEY and SVGEGT. Trimming removed 4 bases from V and 7 bases from J, with 8 bases in between.

Only one count was recorded for this clone. The chain couples TRBV3-1 (or the pseudogene TRBV3-2) to TRBJ2-1, with TRBD2 identical over 8 bases. CDR1 and CDR2 from the germline V gene are LGHDT and YNNKEL (reference sequence). V was clipped by 4 bases and J by 4 bases; unmatched bases: 9. The CDR3 has 16 residues. For the CDR3, the DNA is TGTGCCAGCAGCCCTAGCCTGGGACTAGAGTACAATGAGCAGTTCTTC. It codes for CASSPSLGLEYNEQFF.

This clone was recorded only once. CDR3 protein: CASSWGQGSNQPQHF. CDR3 bases: TGTGCCAGCAGTTGGGGACAGGGCAGCAATCAGCCCCAGCATTTT. The chain has TRBV5-6 and TRBJ1-5; 9 bases are a match to TRBD1. The V gene's germline CDR1 is SGHDT and CDR2 YYEEEE. The length of the CDR3 is 15 residues. Germline trimming cut 5 bases from V and 1 base from J; bases unmatched to any gene: 4.

This clone was seen a handful of times. The chain has TRBV6-5 and TRBJ1-4; D unresolved. V was shortened by 7 bases and J by 5 bases, with 11 bases between the two germline ends. The V gene's germline CDR1 is MNHEY and CDR2 SVGAGI. The CDR3 is 13 amino acids. The CDR3: CASKNSGNEKLFF. The CDR3 nucleotides read TGTGCCAGCAAAAACTCGGGGAATGAAAAACTGTTTTTT.

In DNA form, the CDR3 reads TGTGCCAGTAGTATTCCGAGTAGCGGCTACACCTTC. Translating it yields CASSIPSSGYTF. The chain uses TRBV19 and TRBJ1-2, with unresolved D. This CDR3 contains 12 residues. Between the trimmed V and J ends, which lost 3 bases and 8 bases, there was a span of 10 bases. Germline CDR1 LNHDA, CDR2 SQIVND (reference sequence).

The rearrangement uses TRBV24-1 and TRBJ2-4; tentative D call: TRBD2 (7 bases). In germline, CDR1 is KGHDR, CDR2 SFDVKD. V lost 4 bases, J lost 6 bases, and 21 bases lay in between. The CDR3 is made up of 17 amino acids. The CDR3, as DNA: TGTGCCACCAGTGACCACGAGGCGGGGGCGCTGGGAAACATTCAGTACTTC. This encodes CATSDHEAGALGNIQYF.

The V gene is TRBV4-1, the J gene TRBJ2-7, with 7 bases fitting TRBD1. CDR1 and CDR2 from the germline V gene are MGHRA and YSYEKL. The V segment lost 8 bases and the J segment 3 bases; nucleotides outside the gene matches: 7. This CDR3 is built from 13 residues. In DNA form, the CDR3 reads TGCGCCAGCCCACCCGGGACAGACTACGAGCAGTACGTC. Residues: CASPPGTDYEQYV.

The chain employs TRBV19 and TRBJ2-7; D gene uncertain. The germline gives CDR1 LNHDA, CDR2 SQIVND (reference sequence). V lost 4 bases and J 4 bases, leaving 5 bases between the germline ends. This CDR3 has 11 residues. In DNA, the CDR3 is TGTGCCAGTAGTAATCGGTACGAGCAGTACTTC. The encoded protein is CASSNRYEQYF.

This clone was recorded only once. The rearrangement links TRBV19 to TRBJ1-6; no firm D call. Germline V gene sequence: CDR1 LNHDA, CDR2 SQIVND (reference sequence). This CDR3 comprises 14 residues. The V end lost 7 bases, the J end lost 3 bases, and 10 bases lay between the germline ends. The CDR3 bases are TGTGCCAGTACCCCGGCGGGCTATAATTCACCCCTCCACTTT. Translation: CASTPAGYNSPLHF.

This clone appeared a single time. The chain is built from TRBV28 and TRBJ1-2, with 7 bases fitting TRBD1. Germline CDR1 reads MDHEN; CDR2 reads SYDVKM. The CDR3 extends over 15 amino acids. V shed 3 bases and J 5 bases; nucleotides not matched to a gene: 9. CDR3 DNA sequence: TGTGCCAGCAGTTTCCCCGGGACAGACCGGTATGGCTACACCTTC. It encodes CASSFPGTDRYGYTF.